Below are 4 T cell receptor beta chains sequenced from a single sample in a study of CD4+ T cells in melanoma. Profiling relied on immunoSEQ multiplex PCR, and the TCRdb table lists in-frame clones only, not all of them. The sample contains some 150,000 clones, over 90% of which appear only once. All receptors derive from a human donor with melanoma.

A single count supports this clone. The chain links TRBV15 to TRBJ1-4, with TRBD1 matching over 9 bases. With 5 bases clipped from V and 8 bases from J, the junction kept 6 bases outside the gene matches. Germline values: CDR1 LNHNV, CDR2 YYDKDF (reference sequence). The CDR3 length is 14 residues. CDR3 loop: CATSVTGGGEKLFF. In DNA, the CDR3 is TGTGCCACCAGCGTGACAGGGGGGGGAGAAAAACTGTTTTTT.

This rearrangement joins TRBV29-1 to TRBJ2-2; the match to TRBD1 covers 11 bases. The CDR3 extends over 15 amino acids. Trimming removed 6 bases from V and 5 bases from J; junction bases left unmatched: 8. Germline assignment: CDR1 SQVTM and CDR2 ANQGSEA. CDR3 loop: CSVGGQGVMTGELFF. In DNA form, the CDR3 reads TGCAGCGTAGGGGGACAGGGGGTTATGACCGGGGAGCTGTTTTTT.

The CDR3 reads CSVGGREFANEQFF. CDR3 DNA sequence: TGCAGCGTTGGGGGGAGGGAGTTTGCAAATGAGCAGTTCTTC. The chain recombines TRBV29-1 with TRBJ2-1; 7 bases align to TRBD2. The CDR3 has 14 amino acids. After removal of 4 bases from V and 7 bases from J, the junction contained 10 bases not matched to a gene. CDR1 SQVTM and CDR2 ANQGSEA come from the germline V gene.

This chain uses TRBV5-6 with TRBJ1-4; 12 bases line up with TRBD1. CDR1 and CDR2 from the germline V gene are SGHDT and YYEEEE. Trimming cost V 1 base and J 8 bases; bases outside gene matches: 3. CDR3 size: 15 residues. CDR3 protein: CASSLFGTGGEKLFF. The CDR3 DNA reads as TGTGCCAGCAGCTTGTTCGGGACAGGGGGCGAAAAACTGTTTTTT.